This T cell receptor (beta chain) was captured by sequencing in a study of cytomegalovirus exposure and HLA in healthy donors. The PCR had 60 Vbeta and 13 Jbeta primers. Libraries were prepared by immunoSEQ multiplex PCR; TCRdb keeps only in-frame clonotypes and omits some of them. Of around 170,000 clones listed, approximately 88% are singletons. CDR3 size: 19 residues. The V gene lost 0 bases and the J gene lost 5 bases, with 25 bases spanning the gap. Germline V gene data show CDR1 as MGHRA and CDR2 as YSYEKL. This sequence was found in a boy younger than 10 in good health and CMV-seronegative. The specimen was PBMCs. The chain carries TRBV4-1 and TRBJ1-1; D is undetermined. The CDR3, as DNA: TGCGCCAGCAGCCAAGAATCCTACCGGGTCCTGTTAACGGGAACTGAAGCTTTCTTT. Its protein product is CASSQESYRVLLTGTEAFF.